This TCR beta chain was identified during a study of regulatory T cells in long-lasting Graves disease. Construction of the TCR beta libraries employed iRepertoire HTBI primers in conjunction with Arm-PCR of CDR3 regions. TCRdb used MiXCR to reprocess the multiplex PCR reads, holding one entry per CDR3 protein. The sample carries roughly 500,000 distinct CDR3 sequences, roughly 13% recorded once. The time point: newly diagnosed GD, antithyroid drugs for less than 3 months. RNA extracted from PBMCs served as the sequencing template. In its sample, this clonotype was seen many times. This sample also appeared in a second study, on T cells in Graves' hyperthyroidism and ophthalmopathy.

The clonotype was recovered from a man aged 30-40 years with Graves disease. This material consisted of peripheral blood mononuclear cells (PBMCs), taken at new diagnosis, from a patient treated with antithyroid drugs.

DNA of the CDR3: TGTGCCAGCAGCTTCTCGCTAGCGGGAGGGGAGAATACGCAGTATTTT. Translated: CASSFSLAGGENTQYF. V is TRBV6-5 and J is TRBJ2-3, with 12 bases lining up with TRBD2. The CDR3 extends over 16 amino acids. Germline V gives CDR1 MNHEY, CDR2 SVGAGI. With V trimmed by 6 bases and J by 7 bases, 11 bases remained unmatched.